These 10 T cell receptor beta chains came from one sample sequenced in a study of lymphopenia after photon versus proton radiotherapy. Using immunoSEQ multiplex PCR, the repertoire was profiled, and TCRdb retains in-frame clones only, with some absent. The sample contains some 40,000 clones, more than 85% of which appear only once. This specimen was peripheral blood, taken from a patient treated with photon-based radiotherapy. These receptors were obtained from a man aged 55 to 70 with cholangiocarcinoma.

The J gene is TRBJ2-7, the V gene TRBV19, with 8 bases fitting TRBD1. Germline CDR1 is LNHDA and CDR2 is SQIVND (reference sequence). Trimming at V came to 7 bases and at J to 3 bases, leaving 11 bases not matched to a gene. This CDR3 comprises 15 residues. The CDR3 sequence: CASTRGKTGDYEQYF. As DNA, the CDR3 is TGTGCCAGTACGAGGGGTAAGACAGGGGACTACGAGCAGTACTTC.

This sequence joins TRBV5-1 and TRBJ2-2; D gene ambiguous. The CDR3 sequence is 13 residues long. Germline values: CDR1 SGHRS, CDR2 YFSETQ. V gave up 4 bases and J gave up 5 bases, with 9 bases separating them. CDR3 DNA: TGCGCCAGCAGCCCCAGAGAGACCGGGGAGCTGTTTTTT. Translating gives CASSPRETGELFF.

The chain joins TRBV4-1 to TRBJ1-1; TRBD1 might be the D (6 bases). The V gene's germline CDR1 is MGHRA and CDR2 YSYEKL. Between the trimmed V and J ends, which lost 1 base and 0 bases, there was a span of 12 bases. The CDR3 runs to 16 residues. Here the CDR3 reads CASSQVAGEMNTEAFF. Written as DNA, the CDR3 is TGCGCCAGCAGCCAAGTGGCAGGGGAAATGAACACTGAAGCTTTCTTT.

The chain is built from TRBV6-1 and TRBJ2-7; maybe TRBD2 (5 bases). Deletions cut 3 bases from V and 5 bases from J, with 11 bases between. Germline V lookup: CDR1 MNHNS, CDR2 SASEGT. The CDR3 has 13 amino acids. In nucleotides, the CDR3 is TGTGCCAGCAGTGATATGGACTGGGACGAGCAGTACTTC. Translation gives CASSDMDWDEQYF.

This rearrangement joins TRBV7-7 to TRBJ2-5, with 7 bases matching TRBD1. Per germline, CDR1 SSHAT and CDR2 FNYEAQ (reference sequence). V dropped 5 bases and J dropped 1; count of bases not matched to a gene: 4. This CDR3 comprises 14 residues. Here the CDR3 DNA reads TGTGCCAGCAGCAGCGACAGGGTCCAAGAGACCCAGTACTTC. Protein product: CASSSDRVQETQYF.

The J gene is TRBJ2-2, the V gene TRBV28, with D perhaps matching TRBD1 (7 bases). Trimming stripped 6 bases from V and 6 bases from J, with 23 bases between. Germline CDR1 and CDR2: MDHEN and SYDVKM. The CDR3 consists of 17 residues. CDR3 protein: CASRPAGKGGQAGELFF. The CDR3, as DNA: TGTGCCAGCAGACCTGCGGGGAAAGGGGGCCAGGCCGGGGAGCTGTTTTTT.

Remarks on this clone: Compared with germline, one end of the junction differs, possibly owing to a read error. The chain links TRBV6-5 to TRBJ1-4; unclear D gene. Germline CDR1 reads MNHEY; CDR2 reads SVGAGI. The CDR3 is made up of 13 amino acids. CDR3 sequence reads: CASSYLVNEKLSF. The CDR3 nucleotides are TGTGCCAGCAGTTACTTGGTTAATGAAAAACTGTCTTTT.

The rearrangement links TRBV28 to TRBJ2-5; the D gene is possibly TRBD2 (5 bases). V was trimmed by 4 bases and J by 5 bases, leaving 17 bases between them. Looked up from germline, CDR1 is MDHEN and CDR2 is SYDVKM. CDR3 size: 15 residues. The CDR3 nucleotides read TGTGCCAGCAGTTCCTGGACCGCTGCGGGCGAGACCCAGTACTTC. It specifies CASSSWTAAGETQYF.

The chain uses TRBV28 and TRBJ2-7; D is possibly TRBD2 (6 bases). V lost 1 base and J 4 bases, leaving 17 bases between the germline ends. CDR1 is MDHEN, CDR2 SYDVKM, per germline. CDR3 size: 16 residues. CDR3 sequence (DNA): TGTGCCAGCAGTTTATCGCGCTCGCGGGGCCTTTACGAGCAGTACTTC. It yields the protein CASSLSRSRGLYEQYF.

This sequence joins TRBV9 and TRBJ2-2; 10 bases line up with TRBD1. Trimming removed 0 bases from V and 3 bases from J; junction bases left unmatched: 8. The CDR3 sequence is 18 residues long. Per the germline V gene, CDR1 is SGDLS and CDR2 is YYNGEE. The CDR3 sequence is CASSVGDSGQGYTGELFF. The CDR3 DNA is TGTGCCAGCAGCGTAGGTGATTCGGGACAGGGGTACACCGGGGAGCTGTTTTTT.